The present TCR beta chain was sequenced within a study of shared clonotypes between healthy human individuals. Method: immunoSEQ multiplex PCR; TCRdb's copy keeps in-frame clones and lacks some. This table holds more than 2,000,000 clones, approximately 93% found once. Germline V gene data show CDR1 as SGHTA and CDR2 as FQGTGA. The CDR3 has 15 residues. Germline trimming cut 2 bases from V and 6 bases from J; bases unmatched to any gene: 5. All of the donors resided in Nashville, Tennessee, and each was a Caucasian adult. The J gene is TRBJ2-7, the V gene TRBV7-3; 12 nucleotides align to TRBD2. This clonotype was obtained from a man aged 18-30 years in good health. Some clones in this sample may be carry-over from other donors' samples. The sequencing input was naive CD4+ T cells from PBMCs. Subset: CD45RA+ positively selected. This chain's CDR3 is CASSLGLAGLREQYF. The CDR3 DNA follows: TGTGCCAGCAGCTTAGGACTAGCGGGATTGCGCGAGCAGTACTTC.